One and the same sample provided the 13 T cell receptor beta chains below, sequenced in a study of blood T cell repertoires in COVID-19. Using immunoSEQ multiplex PCR, the repertoire was profiled, and TCRdb retains in-frame clones only, with some absent. Of 300,000 to 450,000 clones listed, around 87% were seen once; the top ten hold approximately 1.8%. Sequenced sample: PBMCs or T cells enriched from blood (not recorded which). The receptors shown here come from a middle-aged man in a cohort exposed to, infected with or recovered from COVID-19 (not recorded which).

The CDR3 loop reads CASSRSAVTVAETQYF. For the CDR3, the DNA is TGTGCCAGCAGTCGAAGCGCGGTAACCGTTGCGGAGACCCAGTACTTC. The V call is TRBV6-6, the J call TRBJ2-5, with no clear D. CDR3 length: 16 residues. Germline V gene lookup returns CDR1 MNHNY and CDR2 SVGAGI (reference sequence). V lost 5 bases and J lost 5, with 21 bases in between.

The chain links TRBV28 to TRBJ1-5; TRBD1 matches 8 bases. The length of the CDR3 is 16 residues. The V and J ends lost 5 bases and 1 base, in that order; junction bases with no gene match: 7. Germline V CDR1 and CDR2: MDHEN, SYDVKM. Here the CDR3 DNA reads TGTGCCAGCAGTAACCAGGGGGCGGCGAGCAATCAGCCCCAGCATTTT. Residues: CASSNQGAASNQPQHF.

V and J are TRBV7-9 and TRBJ1-2; TRBD1 aligns across 7 bases. Trimming at V came to 2 bases and at J to 6 bases, leaving 9 bases not matched to a gene. Germline V gene data show CDR1 as SEHNR and CDR2 as FQNEAQ (reference sequence). This CDR3 region has 15 residues. This CDR3 is CASSLFRDREDGYTF. CDR3 DNA sequence: TGTGCCAGCAGCTTATTTCGTGACAGGGAGGATGGCTACACCTTC.

This chain joins TRBV15 and TRBJ2-1; TRBD2 matches at 14 bases. The CDR3 is made up of 16 amino acids. Germline V gives CDR1 LNHNV, CDR2 YYDKDF (reference sequence). After removal of 5 bases from V and 7 bases from J, the junction contained 7 bases not matched to a gene. The CDR3 here is CATSRMGLAGDNEQFF. CDR3 nucleotides: TGTGCCACCAGCCGGATGGGACTAGCGGGAGATAATGAGCAGTTCTTC.

The J gene is TRBJ2-7, the V gene TRBV19; D is uncertain. The CDR3 sequence is 13 residues long. Between the trimmed V and J ends, which lost 3 bases and 2 bases, there was a span of 8 bases. Germline-derived CDR1 and CDR2 are LNHDA and SQIVND (reference sequence). The CDR3 DNA is TGTGCCAGTAGTATCGGTCGTGCCTACGAGCAGTACTTC. Amino acid sequence: CASSIGRAYEQYF.

The V and J genes are TRBV19 and TRBJ2-5; D not certain. CDR1 is LNHDA and CDR2 is SQIVND in the germline V gene (reference sequence). The CDR3 is made up of 12 amino acids. Trimming took 5 bases from V and 7 from J, leaving 11 bases between them. The CDR3, as DNA: TGTGCCAGTAGTCAAGCGTCCGGGACCCAGTACTTC. Protein: CASSQASGTQYF.

The chain is built from TRBV7-9 and TRBJ1-3; no firm D call. Germline V gene sequence: CDR1 SEHNR, CDR2 FQNEAQ (reference sequence). This CDR3 spans 14 amino acids. V lost 2 bases, J lost 15 bases, and 20 bases lay in between. The CDR3 DNA reads TGTGCCAGCAGCTTAAACGGCGGGAGGACGTCTGAATATTTT. It specifies CASSLNGGRTSEYF.

This chain links TRBV29-1 with TRBJ2-1; 12 bases are shared with TRBD2. The CDR3 loop spans 14 amino acids. Germline CDR1 is SQVTM and CDR2 is ANQGSEA. V gave up 6 bases and J gave up 4 bases; unmatched junction bases: 4. CDR3 DNA sequence: TGCAGCGTGACTAGCGGGAGATCTTACAATGAGCAGTTCTTC. This translates into CSVTSGRSYNEQFF.

V and J are TRBV28 and TRBJ1-2; 9 bases map to TRBD1. Germline lookup yields CDR1 MDHEN and CDR2 SYDVKM. Germline trimming cut 5 bases from V and 2 bases from J; bases unmatched to any gene: 6. The CDR3 length is 15 residues. The CDR3 here is CASSPGTGLNYGYTF. CDR3 nucleotides: TGTGCCAGCAGTCCCGGGACAGGGTTAAACTATGGCTACACCTTC.

The V gene is TRBV6-6, the J gene TRBJ2-1; D is unresolved. Germline CDR1 reads MNHNY; CDR2 reads SVGAGI (reference sequence). The CDR3 consists of 17 residues. V lost 5 bases to trimming and J lost 2 bases, with 19 bases between them. The CDR3 DNA reads TGTGCCAGCAGTCACAATTACGCTACTACAACCTACAATGAGCAGTTCTTC. Translating it yields CASSHNYATTTYNEQFF.

V and J are TRBV6-5 and TRBJ1-2, with 9 bases aligning to TRBD1. V lost 6 bases and J lost 8; bases outside the gene matches: 7. This CDR3 contains 13 residues. From germline, CDR1 is MNHEY and CDR2 SVGAGI. Written as DNA, the CDR3 is TGTGCCAGCAGGATACAGGGGGCGGGCGGCTACACCTTC. Residues: CASRIQGAGGYTF.

The chain couples TRBV29-1 to TRBJ1-1, with a weak D call TRBD1 (6 bases). The CDR3 has 14 amino acids. CDR1 and CDR2 (germline): SQVTM, ANQGSEA. V lost 6 bases and J lost 1, with 15 bases in between. Here the CDR3 reads CSVIPGHQNTEAFF. CDR3 coding DNA: TGCAGCGTAATACCGGGACATCAGAACACTGAAGCTTTCTTT.

CDR3 region: CASSSGQPGNEQFF. CDR3 sequence (DNA): TGCGCCAGCAGCTCGGGACAGCCAGGCAATGAGCAGTTCTTC. The chain carries TRBV5-1 and TRBJ2-1; 7 bases agree with TRBD1. V gave up 3 bases and J gave up 6 bases; unmatched junction bases: 6. Germline V gene lookup returns CDR1 SGHRS and CDR2 YFSETQ. CDR3 length equals 14 residues.